The 17 T cell receptor beta chains given below trace back to one sample, sequenced in a study of cytomegalovirus exposure and HLA in healthy donors. The PCR made use of 60 Vbeta and 13 Jbeta primers. Libraries were prepared by immunoSEQ multiplex PCR; TCRdb keeps only in-frame clonotypes and omits some of them. The sample includes 120,000 to 150,000 clones, over 75% of them seen just once. Material: PBMCs. The receptors come from a young man in good health and CMV-seropositive.

This clone appeared once. The chain couples TRBV6-1 to TRBJ1-6, with TRBD1 matching 9 bases. The CDR3 loop spans 14 amino acids. The V segment lost 6 bases and the J segment 9 bases; nucleotides outside the gene matches: 6. The germline CDR1 and CDR2 sequences are MNHNS and SASEGT. CDR3 nucleotide sequence: TGTGCCAGCAGCTTCGACAGGGGGTTTTCACCCCTCCACTTT. This translates into CASSFDRGFSPLHF.

Within the sample, this clone is medium-sized. The J gene is TRBJ2-1, the V gene TRBV4-3, with 10 bases matching TRBD2. In germline, CDR1 is LGHNA, CDR2 YSLEER. The CDR3 is made up of 16 amino acids. The junction had 6 bases not matched to a gene; V was cut back by 0 bases and J by 7 bases. The CDR3: CASSQDASGGPNEQFF. The CDR3 coding sequence is TGCGCCAGCAGCCAAGATGCTAGCGGGGGACCGAATGAGCAGTTCTTC.

The genes are TRBV20-1 and TRBJ2-5; D is uncertain. V was pared by 3 bases and J by 1 base, with 3 bases between. CDR1 and CDR2 from the germline V gene are DFQATT and SNEGSKA (reference sequence). This CDR3 comprises 11 residues. CDR3 sequence reads: CSARAQETQYF. CDR3 bases: TGCAGTGCTAGGGCCCAAGAGACCCAGTACTTC.

J is TRBJ2-1 and V is TRBV28, with 7 bases that match TRBD2. The ends lost 3 bases at V and 6 bases at J; junction bases unmatched: 23. The CDR3 consists of 20 residues. Germline values: CDR1 MDHEN, CDR2 SYDVKM. The CDR3 coding sequence is TGTGCCAGCAGTTTGCGTTACCCGAAGATGACTAGCAGCCTTCTCAATGAGCAGTTCTTC. Protein: CASSLRYPKMTSSLLNEQFF. The full variable domain, with the rest looked up from reference TRBV28 and TRBJ2-1, is DVKVTQSSRYLVKRTGEKVFLECVQDMDHENMFWYRQDPGLGLRLIYFSYDVKMKEKGDIPEGYSVSREKKERFSLILESASTNQTSMYLCASSLRYPKMTSSLLNEQFFGPGTRLTVL.

The chain links TRBV28 to TRBJ1-2; tentative D call: TRBD1 (6 bases). Germline loops: CDR1 MDHEN, CDR2 SYDVKM. V was trimmed by 4 bases and J by 2 bases, leaving 11 bases between them. The CDR3 consists of 14 residues. The CDR3 DNA follows: TGTGCCAGCAGTTCAGGGGAGAGGAACTATGGCTACACCTTC. It yields the protein CASSSGERNYGYTF.

The chain recombines TRBV27 with TRBJ2-2, with 7 positions matching TRBD2. Trimming removed 2 bases from V and 5 bases from J; junction bases left unmatched: 5. Germline V lookup: CDR1 MNHEY, CDR2 SMNVEV (reference sequence). The CDR3 covers 15 residues. DNA for the CDR3: TGTGCCAGCAGTTTAGCGGGAGTAAGGACCGGGGAGCTGTTTTTT. Translation: CASSLAGVRTGELFF.

About this clone itself: At one boundary the junction diverges from the germline segment, which might be a read error. This chain links TRBV7-2 with TRBJ2-2; 9 nucleotides align to TRBD2. This CDR3 is built from 15 residues. Germline CDR1 and CDR2: SGHTA and FQGNSA. CDR3 sequence: CASSLAGQNTGELFF. In DNA form, the CDR3 reads TGTGCCAGCAGCCTAGCGGGGCAGAACACCGGGGAGCTGTTTTTT. Together with reference TRBV7-2 and TRBJ2-2, the CDR3 gives the full variable domain: GAGVSQSPSNKVTEKGKDVELRCDPISGHTALYWYRQSLGQGLEFLIYFQGNSAPDKSGLPSDRFSAERTGGSVSTLTIQRTQQEDSAVYLCASSLAGQNTGELFFGEGSRLTVL.

This clone has a single count. An end of the junction differs from the germline gene, which may be a read error. The chain links TRBV28 to TRBJ2-3; 15 bases line up with TRBD2. Germline CDR1 reads MDHEN; CDR2 reads SYDVKM. The CDR3 covers 15 residues. The CDR3 region is CASSLEGLAGGRRDF. Here the CDR3 DNA reads TGTGCCAGCAGTCTCGAGGGACTAGCGGGAGGCCGCCGGGATTTT. Drawing the rest from reference TRBV28 and TRBJ2-3, the complete variable domain is DVKVTQSSRYLVKRTGEKVFLECVQDMDHENMFWYRQDPGLGLRLIYFSYDVKMKEKGDIPEGYSVSREKKERFSLILESASTNQTSMYLCASSLEGLAGGRRDFGPGTRLTVL.

V gene TRBV30 combines with J gene TRBJ2-1; D may be TRBD2 (6 bases). Germline loops: CDR1 GTSNPN, CDR2 SVGIG (reference sequence). The CDR3 covers 11 residues. The ends were cut back, 6 bases at V and 8 bases at J, with 11 bases in the middle. This CDR3 is CACSRDYEQFF. In DNA form, the CDR3 reads TGTGCCTGCTCGAGGGACTATGAGCAGTTCTTC. The complete variable domain, with remaining parts taken from reference TRBV30 and TRBJ2-1, reads SQTIHQWPATLVQPVGSPLSLECTVEGTSNPNLYWYRQAAGRGLQLLFYSVGIGQISSEVPQNLSASRPQDRQFILSSKKLLLSDSGFYLCACSRDYEQFFGPGTRLTVL.

This rearrangement joins TRBV2 to TRBJ1-1; 8 nucleotides agree with TRBD1. This CDR3 has 13 residues. The V gene's germline CDR1 is SNHLY and CDR2 FYNNEI. With V trimmed by 6 bases and J by 3 bases, 3 bases remained unmatched. CDR3 DNA sequence: TGTGCCAGCAGGGGACAGGCACACACTGAAGCTTTCTTT. It is translated as CASRGQAHTEAFF.

The chain has TRBV28 and TRBJ1-5, with a possible D match to TRBD1 (5 bases). The CDR3 covers 16 residues. From germline, CDR1 is MDHEN and CDR2 SYDVKM. Trimming shortened V by 5 bases and J by 0 bases, and 14 bases separated the two germline ends. The CDR3 DNA reads TGTGCCAGCAGTCCTAAGGGGACTTATAGCAATCAGCCCCAGCATTTT. Amino acid sequence: CASSPKGTYSNQPQHF.

J is TRBJ2-7 and V is TRBV9, with 8 bases aligning to TRBD1. The CDR3 has 14 residues. J was trimmed by 5 bases and V by 0 bases; bases with no gene match: 4. Germline lookup yields CDR1 SGDLS and CDR2 YYNGEE. CDR3 nucleotide sequence: TGTGCCAGCAGCGTAGGGGACAGGATGAACGAGCAGTACTTC. Protein product: CASSVGDRMNEQYF.

The chain recombines TRBV7-2 with TRBJ2-3; a possible D gene is TRBD2 (7 bases). V lost 1 base and J 4 bases, leaving 15 bases between the germline ends. Germline CDR1 is SGHTA and CDR2 is FQGNSA. The CDR3 totals 16 residues. CDR3 residues: CASSLVFVGGPDTQYF. In DNA form, the CDR3 reads TGTGCCAGCAGCTTAGTTTTTGTGGGGGGGCCAGATACGCAGTATTTT.

The chain couples TRBV25-1 to TRBJ1-6, with D hard to call. The ends were cut back, 6 bases at V and 7 bases at J, with 16 bases in the middle. CDR3 length equals 15 residues. The germline gives CDR1 MGHDK, CDR2 SYGVNS. The CDR3 is CASSQSRGRNSPLHF. The CDR3 DNA follows: TGTGCCAGCAGCCAGTCTAGAGGGCGAAATTCACCCCTCCACTTT.

This clone appeared a few times. The chain combines TRBV6-5 with TRBJ2-1, with TRBD2 as a possible D gene (5 bases). V dropped 2 bases and J dropped 6 bases, with 14 bases sitting between them. CDR3 length: 15 residues. Per germline, CDR1 MNHEY and CDR2 SVGAGI. CDR3 in DNA: TGTGCCAGCAGTTACGAATCCGGGGTAGGCAATGAGCAGTTCTTC. Translating gives CASSYESGVGNEQFF.

In regard to this clone: Other nucleotide sequences from this sample produce the same CDR3. The chain is built from TRBV30 and TRBJ1-1, with a weak D call TRBD1 (6 bases). V dropped 0 bases and J dropped 1 base, with 9 bases sitting between them. CDR3 length equals 14 residues. Germline CDR1 reads GTSNPN; CDR2 reads SVGIG (reference sequence). The CDR3 here is CAWSVGQRNTEAFF. The DNA of the CDR3 is TGTGCCTGGAGTGTAGGACAGCGGAACACTGAAGCTTTCTTT.

The rearrangement joins TRBV7-8 to TRBJ2-7, with 9 bases matching TRBD2. The V segment lost 2 bases and the J segment 2 bases; nucleotides outside the gene matches: 7. Germline lookup yields CDR1 SGHVS and CDR2 FQNEAQ. The CDR3 runs 16 residues. The CDR3 DNA follows: TGTGCCAGCAGCTTATATTTAGCGGGGGCAACCTACGAGCAGTACTTC. Translation gives CASSLYLAGATYEQYF.